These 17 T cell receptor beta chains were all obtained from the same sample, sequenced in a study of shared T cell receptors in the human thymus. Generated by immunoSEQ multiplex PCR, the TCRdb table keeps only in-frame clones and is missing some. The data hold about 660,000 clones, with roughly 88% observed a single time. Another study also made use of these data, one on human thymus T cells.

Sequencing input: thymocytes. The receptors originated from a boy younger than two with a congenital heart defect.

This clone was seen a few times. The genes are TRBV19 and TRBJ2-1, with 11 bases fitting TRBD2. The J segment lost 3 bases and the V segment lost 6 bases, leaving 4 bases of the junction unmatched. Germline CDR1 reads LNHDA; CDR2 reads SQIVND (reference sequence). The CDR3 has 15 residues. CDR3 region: CASSKGLAVYNEQFF. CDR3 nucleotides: TGTGCCAGTAGCAAGGGACTAGCGGTCTACAATGAGCAGTTCTTC.

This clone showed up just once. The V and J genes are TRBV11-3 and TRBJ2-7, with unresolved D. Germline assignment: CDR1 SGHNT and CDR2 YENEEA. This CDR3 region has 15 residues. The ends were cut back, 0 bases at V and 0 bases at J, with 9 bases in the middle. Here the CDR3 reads CASSLEPLSSYEQYF. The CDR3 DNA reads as TGTGCCAGCAGCTTAGAACCACTTAGCTCCTACGAGCAGTACTTC.

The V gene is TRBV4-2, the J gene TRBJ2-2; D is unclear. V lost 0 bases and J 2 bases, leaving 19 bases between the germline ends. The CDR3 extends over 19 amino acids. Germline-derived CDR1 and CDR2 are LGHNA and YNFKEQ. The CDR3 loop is CASSQEKSPWAANTGELFF. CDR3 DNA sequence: TGTGCCAGCAGCCAAGAAAAGTCCCCCTGGGCAGCTAACACCGGGGAGCTGTTTTTT.

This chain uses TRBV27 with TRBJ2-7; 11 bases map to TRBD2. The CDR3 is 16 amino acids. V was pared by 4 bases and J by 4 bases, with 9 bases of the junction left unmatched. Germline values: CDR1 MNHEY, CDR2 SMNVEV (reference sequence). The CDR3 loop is CASSSLSSGRRYEQYF. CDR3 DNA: TGTGCCAGCAGTTCCCTTTCTAGCGGGAGGCGGTACGAGCAGTACTTC.

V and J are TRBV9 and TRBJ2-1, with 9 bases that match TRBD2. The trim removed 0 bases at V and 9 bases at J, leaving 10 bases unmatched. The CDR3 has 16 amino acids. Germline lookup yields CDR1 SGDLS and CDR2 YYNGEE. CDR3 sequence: CASSVGAGGPRGEQFF. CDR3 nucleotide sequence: TGTGCCAGCAGCGTAGGAGCGGGAGGCCCACGCGGTGAGCAGTTCTTC.

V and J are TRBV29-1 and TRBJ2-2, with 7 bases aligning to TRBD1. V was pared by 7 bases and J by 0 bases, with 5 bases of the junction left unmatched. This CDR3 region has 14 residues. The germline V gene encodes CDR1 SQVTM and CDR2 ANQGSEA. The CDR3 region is CSARTGTNTGELFF. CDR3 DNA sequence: TGCAGCGCCCGGACAGGAACGAACACCGGGGAGCTGTTTTTT.

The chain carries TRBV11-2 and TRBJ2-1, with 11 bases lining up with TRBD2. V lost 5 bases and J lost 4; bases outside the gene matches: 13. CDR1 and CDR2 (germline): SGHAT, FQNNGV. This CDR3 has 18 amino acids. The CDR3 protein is CASSQWTSGLQPYNEQFF. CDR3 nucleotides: TGTGCCAGCAGCCAATGGACTAGCGGGCTTCAGCCATACAATGAGCAGTTCTTC. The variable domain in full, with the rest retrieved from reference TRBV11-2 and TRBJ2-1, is EAGVAQSPRYKIIEKRQSVAFWCNPISGHATLYWYQQILGQGPKLLIQFQNNGVVDDSQLPKDRFSAERLKGVDSTLKIQPAKLEDSAVYLCASSQWTSGLQPYNEQFFGPGTRLTVL.

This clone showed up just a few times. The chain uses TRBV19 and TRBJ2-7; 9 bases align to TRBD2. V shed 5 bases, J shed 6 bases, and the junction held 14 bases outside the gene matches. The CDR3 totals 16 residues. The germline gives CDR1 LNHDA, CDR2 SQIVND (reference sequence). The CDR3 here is CASSPRGGGRVAEQYF. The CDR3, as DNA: TGTGCCAGTAGTCCACGCGGAGGCGGGAGGGTGGCCGAGCAGTACTTC.

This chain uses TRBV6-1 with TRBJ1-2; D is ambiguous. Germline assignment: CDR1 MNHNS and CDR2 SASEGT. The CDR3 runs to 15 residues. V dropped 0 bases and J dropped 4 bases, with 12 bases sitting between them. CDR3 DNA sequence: TGTGCCAGCAGTGAAGCAGGAAACAGCCTCTATGGCTACACCTTC. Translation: CASSEAGNSLYGYTF.

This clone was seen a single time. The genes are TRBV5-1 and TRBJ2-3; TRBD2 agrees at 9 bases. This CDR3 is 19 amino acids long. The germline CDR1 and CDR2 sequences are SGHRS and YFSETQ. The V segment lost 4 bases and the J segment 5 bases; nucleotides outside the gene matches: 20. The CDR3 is CASSNAQREAVDPLDTQYF. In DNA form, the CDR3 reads TGCGCCAGCAGCAACGCTCAGCGGGAGGCCGTTGACCCCCTAGATACGCAGTATTTT. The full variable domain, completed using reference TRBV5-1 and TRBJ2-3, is KAGVTQTPRYLIKTRGQQVTLSCSPISGHRSVSWYQQTPGQGLQFLFEYFSETQRNKGNFPGRFSGRQFSNSRSEMNVSTLELGDSALYLCASSNAQREAVDPLDTQYFGPGTRLTVL.

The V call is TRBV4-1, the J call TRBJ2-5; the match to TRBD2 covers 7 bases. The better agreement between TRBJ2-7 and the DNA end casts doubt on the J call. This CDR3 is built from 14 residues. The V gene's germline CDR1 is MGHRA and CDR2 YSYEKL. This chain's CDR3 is CASSSGGGTDEQYF. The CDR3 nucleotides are TGCGCCAGCAGTTCTGGCGGGGGAACGGACGAGCAGTACTTC.

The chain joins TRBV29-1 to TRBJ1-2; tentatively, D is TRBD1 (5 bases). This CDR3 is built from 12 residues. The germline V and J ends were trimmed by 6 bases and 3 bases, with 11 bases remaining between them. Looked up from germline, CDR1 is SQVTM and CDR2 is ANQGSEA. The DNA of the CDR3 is TGCAGCGTAGATAGGGGTGACTATGGCTACACCTTC. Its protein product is CSVDRGDYGYTF.

The CDR3 region is CASSYSRDFHQETQYF. Here the CDR3 DNA reads TGTGCCAGCAGTTACTCTAGGGACTTCCACCAAGAGACCCAGTACTTC. The chain recombines TRBV6-5 with TRBJ2-5; D possibly corresponds to TRBD2 (6 bases). This CDR3 is built from 16 residues. CDR1 and CDR2 (germline): MNHEY, SVGAGI. The V and J ends lost 0 bases and 0 bases respectively, with 11 bases between them.

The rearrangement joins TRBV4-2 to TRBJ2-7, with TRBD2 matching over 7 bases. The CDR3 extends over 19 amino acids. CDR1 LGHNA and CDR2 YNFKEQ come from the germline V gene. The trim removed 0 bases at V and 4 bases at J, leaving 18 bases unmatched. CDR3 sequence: CASSQDTLLGTGRSYEQYF. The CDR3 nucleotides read TGTGCCAGCAGCCAAGACACCCTCCTGGGTACCGGGAGGTCGTACGAGCAGTACTTC.

CDR3 bases: TGTGCTAGTGGCCCGGTAGGAGTTCAGCCCCAGCATTTT. This gives the protein CASGPVGVQPQHF. The genes are TRBV12-5 and TRBJ1-5, with D unclear. Trimming shortened V by 6 bases and J by 6 bases, and 12 bases separated the two germline ends. The germline V gene encodes CDR1 LGHNT and CDR2 FRNRAP. CDR3 size: 13 residues.

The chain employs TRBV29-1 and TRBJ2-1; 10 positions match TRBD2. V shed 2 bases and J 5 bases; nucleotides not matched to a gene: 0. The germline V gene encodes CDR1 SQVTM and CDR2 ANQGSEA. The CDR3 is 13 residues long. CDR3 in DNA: TGCAGCGTTGAAACTAGCGGGAACAATGAGCAGTTCTTC. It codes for CSVETSGNNEQFF.

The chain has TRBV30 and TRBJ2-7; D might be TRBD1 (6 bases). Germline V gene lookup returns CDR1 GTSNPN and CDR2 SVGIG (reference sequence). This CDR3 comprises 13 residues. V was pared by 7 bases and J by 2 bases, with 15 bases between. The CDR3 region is CALATGPAYEQYF. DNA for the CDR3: TGTGCCTTGGCGACAGGCCCTGCCTACGAGCAGTACTTC.